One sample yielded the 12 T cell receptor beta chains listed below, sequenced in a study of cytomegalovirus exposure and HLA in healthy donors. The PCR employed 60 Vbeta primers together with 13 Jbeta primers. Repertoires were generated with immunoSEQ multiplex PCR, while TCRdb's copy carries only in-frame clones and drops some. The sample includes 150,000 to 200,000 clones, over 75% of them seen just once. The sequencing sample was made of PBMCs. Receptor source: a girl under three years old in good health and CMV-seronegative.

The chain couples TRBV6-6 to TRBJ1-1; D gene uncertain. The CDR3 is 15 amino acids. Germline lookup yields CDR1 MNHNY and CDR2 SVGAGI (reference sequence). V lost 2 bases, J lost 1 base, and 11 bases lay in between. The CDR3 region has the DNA TGTGCCAGCAGTTACCAAGATCGGGGGAACACTGAAGCTTTCTTT. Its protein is CASSYQDRGNTEAFF.

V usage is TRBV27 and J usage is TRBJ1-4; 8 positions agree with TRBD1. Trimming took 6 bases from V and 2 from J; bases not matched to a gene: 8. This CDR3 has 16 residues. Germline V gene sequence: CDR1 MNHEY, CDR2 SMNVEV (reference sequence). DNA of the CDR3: TGTGCCAGCAGCTTCGGATACAGGGGGACTAATGAAAAACTGTTTTTT. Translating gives CASSFGYRGTNEKLFF.

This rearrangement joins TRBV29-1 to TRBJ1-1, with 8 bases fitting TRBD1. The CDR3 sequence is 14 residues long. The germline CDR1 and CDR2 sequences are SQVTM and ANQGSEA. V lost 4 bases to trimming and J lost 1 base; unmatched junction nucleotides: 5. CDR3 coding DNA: TGCAGCGTTGTTCAGGGGGCGCGGAACACTGAAGCTTTCTTT. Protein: CSVVQGARNTEAFF.

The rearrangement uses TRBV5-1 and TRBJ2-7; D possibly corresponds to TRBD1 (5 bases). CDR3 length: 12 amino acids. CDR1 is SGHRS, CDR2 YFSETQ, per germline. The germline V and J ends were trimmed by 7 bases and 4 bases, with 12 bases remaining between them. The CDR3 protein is CASGQGLYEQYF. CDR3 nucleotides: TGCGCCAGCGGGCAGGGCTTATACGAGCAGTACTTC.

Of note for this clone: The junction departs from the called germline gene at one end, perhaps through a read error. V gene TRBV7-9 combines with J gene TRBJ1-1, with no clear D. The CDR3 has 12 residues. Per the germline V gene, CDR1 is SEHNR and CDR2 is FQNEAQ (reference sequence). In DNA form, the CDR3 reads TGTTCCAGCAGCTTAATTCAAACTGAAGCTTTCTTT. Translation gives CSSSLIQTEAFF.

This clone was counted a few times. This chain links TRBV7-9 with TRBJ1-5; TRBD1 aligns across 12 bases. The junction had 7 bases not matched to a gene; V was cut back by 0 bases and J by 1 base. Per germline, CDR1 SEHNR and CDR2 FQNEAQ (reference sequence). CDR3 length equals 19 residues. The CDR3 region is CASSLAWDRGRWSNQPQHF. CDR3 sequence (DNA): TGTGCCAGCAGCTTAGCGTGGGACAGGGGGCGTTGGAGCAATCAGCCCCAGCATTTT.

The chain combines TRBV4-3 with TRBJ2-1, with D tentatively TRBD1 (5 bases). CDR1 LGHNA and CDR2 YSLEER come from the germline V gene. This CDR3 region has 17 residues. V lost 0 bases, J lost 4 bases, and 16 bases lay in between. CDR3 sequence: CASSQDLTVPYYNEQFF. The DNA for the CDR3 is TGCGCCAGCAGCCAAGACTTGACAGTCCCCTATTACAATGAGCAGTTCTTC.

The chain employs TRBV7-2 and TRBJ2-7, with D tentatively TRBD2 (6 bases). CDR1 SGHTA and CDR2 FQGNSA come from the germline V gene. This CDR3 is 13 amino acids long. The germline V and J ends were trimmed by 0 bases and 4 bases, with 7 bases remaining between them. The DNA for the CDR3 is TGTGCCAGCAGCTTAGCGGGGAGGTACGAGCAGTACTTC. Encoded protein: CASSLAGRYEQYF.

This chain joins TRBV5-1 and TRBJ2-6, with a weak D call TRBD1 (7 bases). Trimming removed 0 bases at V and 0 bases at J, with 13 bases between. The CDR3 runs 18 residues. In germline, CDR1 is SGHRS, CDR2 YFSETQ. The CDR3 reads CASSLEGQTSSGANVLTF. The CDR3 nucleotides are TGCGCCAGCAGCTTGGAGGGACAGACTAGCTCTGGGGCCAACGTCCTGACTTTC. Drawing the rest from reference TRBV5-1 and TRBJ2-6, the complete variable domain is KAGVTQTPRYLIKTRGQQVTLSCSPISGHRSVSWYQQTPGQGLQFLFEYFSETQRNKGNFPGRFSGRQFSNSRSEMNVSTLELGDSALYLCASSLEGQTSSGANVLTFGAGSRLTVL.

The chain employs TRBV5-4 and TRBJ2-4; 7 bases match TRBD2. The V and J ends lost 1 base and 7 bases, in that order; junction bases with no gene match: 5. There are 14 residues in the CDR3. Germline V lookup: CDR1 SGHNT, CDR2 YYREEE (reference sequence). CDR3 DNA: TGTGCCAGCAGCTTGAGGGACGGGGGGAACATTCAGTACTTC. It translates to CASSLRDGGNIQYF.

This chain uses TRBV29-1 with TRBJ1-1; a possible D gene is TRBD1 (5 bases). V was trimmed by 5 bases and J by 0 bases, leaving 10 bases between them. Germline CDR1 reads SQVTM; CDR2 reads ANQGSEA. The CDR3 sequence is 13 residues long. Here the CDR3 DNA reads TGCAGCGTTCAAAGGGGAATGAACACTGAAGCTTTCTTT. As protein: CSVQRGMNTEAFF.

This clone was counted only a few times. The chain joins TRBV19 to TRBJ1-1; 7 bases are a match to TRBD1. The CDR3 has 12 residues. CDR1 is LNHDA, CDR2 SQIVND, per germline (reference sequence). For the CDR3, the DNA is TGTGCGGCGACGGGACAGTACACTGAAGCTTTCTTT. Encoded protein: CAATGQYTEAFF.